The 24 T cell receptor beta chains below all came from one sample that was sequenced in a study of blood T cell repertoires in COVID-19. The method was immunoSEQ multiplex PCR; TCRdb's version includes in-frame clones alone and lacks a portion of them. Of 200,000 or so clones listed, 70% to 85% were seen once; the top ten hold more than 5%. Input material: peripheral blood. These receptors were taken from a woman in her twenties or thirties with acute or convalescent COVID-19.

The V call is TRBV27, the J call TRBJ1-6; D is unclear. This CDR3 is built from 13 residues. Germline V gene sequence: CDR1 MNHEY, CDR2 SMNVEV (reference sequence). Trimming removed 5 bases at V and 7 bases at J, with 9 bases between. CDR3 protein: CASSPVRNSPLHF. The CDR3 DNA follows: TGTGCCAGCAGTCCAGTCCGAAATTCACCCCTCCACTTT.

In this sample, this clone turned up once. This rearrangement joins TRBV3-1 (or the pseudogene TRBV3-2) to TRBJ2-3; 10 nucleotides agree with TRBD2. In germline, CDR1 is LGHDT, CDR2 YNNKEL (reference sequence). This CDR3 comprises 15 residues. The ends lost 4 bases at V and 6 bases at J; junction bases unmatched: 7. The CDR3 DNA is TGTGCCAGCAGCCGTAATAGCGGGGGGCGTGATACGCAGTATTTT. Residues: CASSRNSGGRDTQYF.

The chain couples TRBV7-9 to TRBJ2-7; D is perhaps TRBD1 (6 bases). CDR3 length equals 17 residues. V gave up 3 bases and J gave up 5 bases, with 23 bases separating them. CDR1 and CDR2 (germline): SEHNR, FQNEAQ (reference sequence). DNA of the CDR3: TGTGCCAGCAGCTTGGGCCGAACAGGGTTCTTTTCCCACGAGCAGTACTTC. This gives the protein CASSLGRTGFFSHEQYF.

The rearrangement uses TRBV28 and TRBJ1-5, with D unclear. Trimming pared 3 bases from V and 4 bases from J, leaving 13 bases between. The CDR3 length is 15 residues. Germline V gene data show CDR1 as MDHEN and CDR2 as SYDVKM. This CDR3 reads CASSFSASGNQPQHF. The CDR3 DNA reads TGTGCCAGCAGTTTCTCGGCTTCGGGTAATCAGCCCCAGCATTTT.

The chain is built from TRBV9 and TRBJ1-3; TRBD1 aligns across 9 bases. Per germline, CDR1 SGDLS and CDR2 YYNGEE. V dropped 1 base and J dropped 2; count of bases not matched to a gene: 4. This CDR3 is 16 amino acids long. The DNA of the CDR3 is TGTGCCAGCAGCGTAAACAGGGGGCTAGCTGGAAACACCATATATTTT. Its protein product is CASSVNRGLAGNTIYF.

A single count supports this clone. The chain employs TRBV5-1 and TRBJ2-3; perhaps TRBD2 as D (6 bases). The V end lost 0 bases, the J end lost 1 base, and 9 bases lay between the germline ends. CDR3 length: 15 amino acids. The germline V gene encodes CDR1 SGHRS and CDR2 YFSETQ. The CDR3 DNA sequence: TGCGCCAGCAGCTTGGGGGGACTTGGCACAGATACGCAGTATTTT. This encodes CASSLGGLGTDTQYF.

This chain joins TRBV20-1 and TRBJ1-2; TRBD1 matches at 9 bases. Germline V CDR1 and CDR2: DFQATT, SNEGSKA (reference sequence). CDR3 length equals 16 residues. After removal of 3 bases from V and 7 bases from J, the junction contained 15 bases not matched to a gene. The CDR3 nucleotides read TGCAGTGCTAGTACTCCGGGACAGGGATTTGGACGTGGCTACACCTTC. It encodes CSASTPGQGFGRGYTF.

The rearrangement uses TRBV21-1 and TRBJ1-5; the DNA was not compared with TRBD1, the D call given in the table. TRBV21-1 is a pseudogene locus. The CDR3 sequence is 15 residues long. The DNA for the CDR3 is TGTGCCAGCACCCATAATAACGCAGGGGTCCAGCCCCAGCATTTT. This sequence encodes CASTHNNAGVQPQHF.

The V call is TRBV6-2 or TRBV6-3, the J call TRBJ2-7; maybe TRBD1 (6 bases). The CDR3 sequence is 13 residues long. The V gene's germline CDR1 is MNHEY and CDR2 SVGEGT. V shed 2 bases and J shed 3 bases, with 8 bases lying between them. The CDR3 bases are TGTGCCAGCAGTTACGAAGGGGGCTACGAGCAGTACTTC. It translates to CASSYEGGYEQYF.

Comments on this clone: Other DNA sequences within the sample encode an identical CDR3. The chain uses TRBV12-3 or TRBV12-4 and TRBJ1-1; unclear D gene. V lost 2 bases and J lost 1, with 5 bases in between. CDR3 length: 13 residues. CDR3 amino acids: CASSLSENTEAFF. The CDR3 nucleotides read TGTGCCAGCAGTTTATCAGAGAACACTGAAGCTTTCTTT.

The sample holds one count of this clone. CDR3 region: CATSDPITGNTIYF. CDR3 nucleotide sequence: TGTGCCACCAGTGACCCTATAACTGGAAACACCATATATTTT. The chain joins TRBV24-1 to TRBJ1-3; D is undetermined. This CDR3 contains 14 residues. V was cut by 4 bases and J by 2 bases, with 8 bases left in between. Germline CDR1 KGHDR, CDR2 SFDVKD.

The chain is built from TRBV6-1 and TRBJ2-7, with no clear D. Per germline, CDR1 MNHNS and CDR2 SASEGT. This CDR3 has 14 amino acids. V dropped 0 bases and J dropped 3 bases, with 9 bases sitting between them. This CDR3 reads CASSEAPGDYEQYF. CDR3 coding DNA: TGTGCCAGCAGTGAAGCCCCAGGTGACTACGAGCAGTACTTC.

In its sample, this clone was seen once. The chain carries TRBV27 and TRBJ2-7; 8 bases fit TRBD2. J lost 2 bases, V lost 5 bases, and 11 bases had no gene match. CDR3 length: 16 residues. CDR1 is MNHEY and CDR2 is SMNVEV in the germline V gene (reference sequence). Here the CDR3 DNA reads TGTGCCAGCAGTACCCGGGGGGGCTACGGCCCCTACGAGCAGTACTTC. This codes for CASSTRGGYGPYEQYF.

The chain is built from TRBV5-6 and TRBJ1-4; D possibly corresponds to TRBD1 (5 bases). The V gene lost 4 bases and the J gene lost 0 bases, with 10 bases spanning the gap. Germline CDR1 SGHDT, CDR2 YYEEEE. The CDR3 is made up of 15 amino acids. The chain's CDR3 is CASSRRVATNEKLFF. CDR3 sequence (DNA): TGTGCCAGCAGCCGCAGGGTCGCAACTAATGAAAAACTGTTTTTT.

This clone was observed once. The chain has TRBV15 and TRBJ1-5, with D unresolved. The germline V gene encodes CDR1 LNHNV and CDR2 YYDKDF (reference sequence). CDR3 length: 15 amino acids. V lost 0 bases and J lost 2, with 8 bases in between. In DNA, the CDR3 is TGTGCCACCAGCAGAGATATGTCCGGCAATCAGCCCCAGCATTTT. Translated: CATSRDMSGNQPQHF.

This clone was counted a few times. This sequence joins TRBV6-6 and TRBJ1-5; 8 bases map to TRBD1. Unmatched junction bases numbered 11, after V lost 6 bases and J lost 4 bases. In germline, CDR1 is MNHNY, CDR2 SVGAGI (reference sequence). There are 16 residues in the CDR3. The CDR3 protein is CASRKRGQGGNQPQHF. CDR3 sequence (DNA): TGTGCCAGCAGAAAAAGAGGACAGGGCGGAAATCAGCCCCAGCATTTT.

The rearrangement joins TRBV3-1 (or the pseudogene TRBV3-2) to TRBJ2-3, with 13 bases lining up with TRBD2. The germline V gene has CDR1 LGHDT and CDR2 YNNKEL (reference sequence). The CDR3 runs 15 residues. Trimming removed 6 bases from V and 6 bases from J; junction bases left unmatched: 6. The DNA for the CDR3 is TGTGCCAGCAGACCAACTAGCGGGGGGGCCGATACGCAGTATTTT. Residues: CASRPTSGGADTQYF.

This clone was detected only a few times. The chain joins TRBV28 to TRBJ2-7, with D perhaps TRBD1 (5 bases). Trimming removed 5 bases from V and 7 bases from J, with 18 bases in between. Germline V lookup: CDR1 MDHEN, CDR2 SYDVKM. CDR3 length: 14 amino acids. CDR3 in DNA: TGTGCCAGCAGTCTCGGCAGGGTTTCGTTAGAGCAGTACTTC. Translation gives CASSLGRVSLEQYF.

V gene TRBV16 combines with J gene TRBJ1-2, with 7 bases aligning to TRBD1. CDR1 is KGHSY and CDR2 is FQNENV in the germline V gene. V was pared by 1 base and J by 4 bases, with 9 bases of the junction left unmatched. The CDR3 contains 16 residues. DNA of the CDR3: TGTGCCAGCAGCCAATTCGTGACAGGGAAGGGCTATGGCTACACCTTC. This encodes CASSQFVTGKGYGYTF.

This chain uses TRBV6-2 or TRBV6-3 with TRBJ2-3; 10 nucleotides align to TRBD2. The germline V gene has CDR1 MNHEY and CDR2 SVGEGT. The trim removed 6 bases at V and 1 base at J, leaving 4 bases unmatched. The CDR3 runs to 15 residues. Here the CDR3 reads CASSPSGSRTDTQYF. The CDR3 DNA follows: TGTGCCAGCAGCCCTAGCGGGAGTCGCACAGATACGCAGTATTTT.

The rearrangement links TRBV4-2 to TRBJ2-7, with TRBD2 matching over 14 bases. This CDR3 is built from 15 residues. Germline V gene sequence: CDR1 LGHNA, CDR2 YNFKEQ. V lost 4 bases, J lost 6 bases, and 5 bases stayed unmatched. CDR3 protein: CASSPGTSGSSEQYF. The CDR3 DNA reads as TGTGCCAGCAGCCCCGGGACTAGCGGGAGCTCCGAGCAGTACTTC.

The chain couples TRBV6-2 or TRBV6-3 to TRBJ2-5; tentatively, D is TRBD1 (5 bases). V gave up 2 bases and J gave up 4 bases, with 17 bases separating them. Germline loops: CDR1 MNHEY, CDR2 SVGEGT. This CDR3 spans 16 amino acids. The CDR3 protein is CASSYPSSGLAETQYF. CDR3 DNA sequence: TGTGCCAGCAGTTACCCGAGTTCAGGGCTTGCAGAGACCCAGTACTTC.

Details on this clone: Other DNA sequences in this specimen translate into the identical CDR3. The chain carries TRBV5-1 and TRBJ2-2; 12 bases line up with TRBD2. Trimming at V came to 3 bases and at J to 5 bases, leaving 2 bases not matched to a gene. Germline lookup yields CDR1 SGHRS and CDR2 YFSETQ. The CDR3 loop spans 15 amino acids. CDR3 coding DNA: TGCGCCAGCAGCTCAACTAGCGGGGGGACCGGGGAGCTGTTTTTT. This encodes CASSSTSGGTGELFF.

The V and J genes are TRBV3-1 (or the pseudogene TRBV3-2) and TRBJ2-7; D may be TRBD1 (5 bases). Germline V gene lookup returns CDR1 LGHDT and CDR2 YNNKEL (reference sequence). V was clipped by 4 bases and J by 0 bases, with 16 bases between them. The CDR3 runs to 16 residues. CDR3 in DNA: TGTGCCAGCAGCCGTGGGGCAGCCTCAAGCTCCTACGAGCAGTACTTC. Encoded protein: CASSRGAASSSYEQYF.